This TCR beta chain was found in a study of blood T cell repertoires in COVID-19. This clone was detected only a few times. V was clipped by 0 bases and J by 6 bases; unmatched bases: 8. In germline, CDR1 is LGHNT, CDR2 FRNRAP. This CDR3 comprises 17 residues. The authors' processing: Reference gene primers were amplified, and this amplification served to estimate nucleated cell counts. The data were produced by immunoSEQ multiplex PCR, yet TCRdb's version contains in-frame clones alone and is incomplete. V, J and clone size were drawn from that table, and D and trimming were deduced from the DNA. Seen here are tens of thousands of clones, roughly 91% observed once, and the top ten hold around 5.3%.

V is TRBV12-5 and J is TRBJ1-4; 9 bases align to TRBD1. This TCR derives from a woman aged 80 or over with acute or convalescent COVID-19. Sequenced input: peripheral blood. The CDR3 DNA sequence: TGTGCTAGTGGTTTGGTACGAGGGACAGGGCGACATGAAAAACTGTTTTTT. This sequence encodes CASGLVRGTGRHEKLFF.